The entry below gives a single T cell receptor beta chain sequence along with its context. Its specificity is not known. This specimen comes from a study of OX40 agonist ivuxolimab in advanced cancers. Germline V gene sequence: CDR1 MRHNA, CDR2 SNTAGT. The V and J ends lost 3 bases and 7 bases respectively, with 6 bases between them. The CDR3 sequence is 12 residues long. Study-wide results and caveats: Undetermined was the antigen specificity of the expanded peripheral T cells. With doses of 0.1 to 3.0 mg/kg, CD4+ and CD8+ blood T cells had undergone clonal expansion by week 6.

Assay used: immunoSEQ multiplex PCR; TCRdb lists only in-frame clones, some missing. The data contain roughly 70,000 clones, around 88% of them singletons. The receptor was derived from an adult with an advanced solid tumor such as melanoma, head and neck, liver or kidney cancer. The input for sequencing was CD4+ or CD8+ T cells sorted from blood, taken in a trial of the OX40 agonist ivuxolimab. This chain uses TRBV6-4 with TRBJ2-2; tentatively, D is TRBD1 (5 bases). In DNA form, the CDR3 reads TGTGCCAGCAGTGATGACAGCGGGGAGCTGTTTTTT. The encoded protein is CASSDDSGELFF.